Given below is one T cell receptor beta chain in context. The CDR3 consists of 16 residues. The germline V gene has CDR1 MDHEN and CDR2 SYDVKM. V dropped 5 bases and J dropped 4; count of bases not matched to a gene: 11. The data belong to a study of blood T cell repertoires in COVID-19. Background on the study: COVID-19 samples collected from the United States, Italy and Spain covered acute and convalescent phases. The cDNA or gDNA used as material had been derived from T cells, B-cell-depleted T cells, or PBMCs.

As originally analysed: Quantification of nucleated cells was approximated via reference gene primer amplification. Produced via immunoSEQ multiplex PCR; TCRdb's table is partial and in-frame only. For V, J and clone size, that table is used; D and trimming come from the DNA. The table lists more than 15,000 clones, around four fifths of them singletons. This clonotype originated in an elderly man with active COVID-19. Sequences were obtained from peripheral blood. The chain has TRBV28 and TRBJ2-1, with TRBD2 matching over 7 bases. The DNA for the CDR3 is TGTGCCAGCAGTACAATTTGGGGGGACTATTACAATGAGCAGTTCTTC. Encoded protein: CASSTIWGDYYNEQFF.